This record concerns one T cell receptor beta chain sequence. The TCRbeta library incorporated unique molecular identifiers. TCRdb processed the PCR reads anew with MiXCR; each CDR3 protein has one entry. The sample has 500,000 or so distinct CDR3 sequences; 30% to 35% are singletons. These data belong to a study of T-cell reconstitution after alpha-beta-depleted transplantation in children. The germline V gene encodes CDR1 KGHSH and CDR2 LQKENI. Trimming at V came to 0 bases and at J to 7 bases, leaving 6 bases not matched to a gene. This CDR3 comprises 18 residues. Sequenced material: PBMCs from the stem cell graft donor, taken from the stem cell graft. This chain links TRBV18 with TRBJ2-1, with TRBD2 matching over 16 bases. This sequence was found in a human donor who donated a stem cell graft to a child with aplastic anemia. The CDR3 here is CASSPPGLAGGTANEQFF. The CDR3 coding sequence is TGTGCCAGCTCACCACCGGGACTAGCGGGAGGGACGGCGAATGAGCAGTTCTTC.